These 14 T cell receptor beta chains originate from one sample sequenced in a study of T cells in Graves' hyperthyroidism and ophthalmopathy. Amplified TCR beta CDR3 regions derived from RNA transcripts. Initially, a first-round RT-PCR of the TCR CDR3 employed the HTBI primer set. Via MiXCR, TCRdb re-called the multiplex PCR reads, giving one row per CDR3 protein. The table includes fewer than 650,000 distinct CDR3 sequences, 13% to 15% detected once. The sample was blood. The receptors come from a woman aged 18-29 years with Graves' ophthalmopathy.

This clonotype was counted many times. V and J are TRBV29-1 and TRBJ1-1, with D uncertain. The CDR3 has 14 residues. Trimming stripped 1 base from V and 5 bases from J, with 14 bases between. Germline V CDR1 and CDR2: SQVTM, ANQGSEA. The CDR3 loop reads CSVEGLKEGTEAFF. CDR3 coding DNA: TGCAGCGTTGAAGGCCTAAAGGAAGGGACTGAAGCTTTCTTT.

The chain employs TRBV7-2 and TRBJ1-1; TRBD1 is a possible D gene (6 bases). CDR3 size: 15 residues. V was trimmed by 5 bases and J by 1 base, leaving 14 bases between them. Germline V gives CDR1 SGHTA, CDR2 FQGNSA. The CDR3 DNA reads TGTGCCAGCAGCCCAAGGGGGGGCCAGAACACTGAAGCTTTCTTT. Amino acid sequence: CASSPRGGQNTEAFF.

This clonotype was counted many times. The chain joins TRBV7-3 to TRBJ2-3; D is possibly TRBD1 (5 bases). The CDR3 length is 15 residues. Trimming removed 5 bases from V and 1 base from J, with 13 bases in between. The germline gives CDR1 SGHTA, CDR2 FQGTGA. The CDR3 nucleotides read TGTGCCAGCAGCCGTGACAGCGCACGCACAGATACGCAGTATTTT. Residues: CASSRDSARTDTQYF.

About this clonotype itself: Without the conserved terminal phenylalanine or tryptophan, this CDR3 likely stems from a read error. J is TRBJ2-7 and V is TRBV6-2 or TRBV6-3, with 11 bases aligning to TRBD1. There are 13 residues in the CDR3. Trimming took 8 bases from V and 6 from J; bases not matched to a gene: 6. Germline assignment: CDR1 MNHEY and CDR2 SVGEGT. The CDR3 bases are TGTGCCAGCCGGGACAGGGGGTTTGGCGAGCAGTACCTC. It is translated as CASRDRGFGEQYL.

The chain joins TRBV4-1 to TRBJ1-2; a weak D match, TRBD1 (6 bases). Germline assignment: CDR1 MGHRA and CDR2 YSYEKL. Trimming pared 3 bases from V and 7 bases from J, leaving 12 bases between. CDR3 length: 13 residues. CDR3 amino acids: CASSHPGVSGYTF. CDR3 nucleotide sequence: TGCGCCAGCAGCCACCCAGGGGTTTCTGGCTACACCTTC.

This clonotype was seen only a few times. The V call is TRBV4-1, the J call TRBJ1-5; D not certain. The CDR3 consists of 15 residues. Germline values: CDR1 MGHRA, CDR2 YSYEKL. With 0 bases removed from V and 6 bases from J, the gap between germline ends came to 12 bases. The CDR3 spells CASSQDGREAQPQHF. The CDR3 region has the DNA TGCGCCAGCAGCCAAGACGGGCGGGAGGCTCAGCCCCAGCATTTT.

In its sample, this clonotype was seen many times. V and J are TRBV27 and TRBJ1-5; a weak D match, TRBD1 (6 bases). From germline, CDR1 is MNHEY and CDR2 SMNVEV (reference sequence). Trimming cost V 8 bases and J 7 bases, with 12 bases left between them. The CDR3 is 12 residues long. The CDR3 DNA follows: TGTGCCAGCTCGAGGGGGGAACAGCCCCAGCATTTT. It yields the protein CASSRGEQPQHF.

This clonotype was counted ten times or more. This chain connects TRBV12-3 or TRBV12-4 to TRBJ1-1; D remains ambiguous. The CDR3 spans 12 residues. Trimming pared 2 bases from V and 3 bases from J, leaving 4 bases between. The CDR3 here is CASSLIHTEAFF. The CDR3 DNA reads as TGTGCCAGCAGTTTAATACACACTGAAGCTTTCTTT.

The CDR3 reads CASSFSGLAFGEQFF. The DNA of the CDR3 is TGTGCCAGCAGTTTTTCGGGACTAGCCTTTGGTGAGCAGTTCTTC. This chain joins TRBV6-1 and TRBJ2-1; 9 nucleotides match TRBD2. There are 15 residues in the CDR3. V was pared by 5 bases and J by 9 bases, with 11 bases of the junction left unmatched. Per germline, CDR1 MNHNS and CDR2 SASEGT.

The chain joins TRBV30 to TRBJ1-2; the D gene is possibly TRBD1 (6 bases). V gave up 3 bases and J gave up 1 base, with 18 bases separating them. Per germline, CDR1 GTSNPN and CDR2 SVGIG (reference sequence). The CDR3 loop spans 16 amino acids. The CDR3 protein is CAWSRPGGGLNYGYTF. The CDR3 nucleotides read TGTGCCTGGAGCCGACCCGGGGGGGGCCTTAACTATGGCTACACCTTC.

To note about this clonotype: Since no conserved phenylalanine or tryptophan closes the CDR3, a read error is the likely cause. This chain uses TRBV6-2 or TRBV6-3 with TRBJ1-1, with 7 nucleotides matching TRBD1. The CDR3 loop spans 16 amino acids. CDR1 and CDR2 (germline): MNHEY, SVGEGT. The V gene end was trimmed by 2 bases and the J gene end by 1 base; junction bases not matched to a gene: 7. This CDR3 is CASSYPARDRNTEAFL. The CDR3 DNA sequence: TGTGCCAGCAGTTACCCGGCCCGGGACAGGAACACTGAAGCTTTCCTT.

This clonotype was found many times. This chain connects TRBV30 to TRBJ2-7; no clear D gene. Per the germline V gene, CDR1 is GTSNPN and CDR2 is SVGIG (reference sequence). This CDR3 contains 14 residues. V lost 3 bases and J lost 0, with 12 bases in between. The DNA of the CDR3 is TGTGCCTGGAGAAGAAAACAGAGCTCCTACGAGCAGTACTTC. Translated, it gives CAWRRKQSSYEQYF.

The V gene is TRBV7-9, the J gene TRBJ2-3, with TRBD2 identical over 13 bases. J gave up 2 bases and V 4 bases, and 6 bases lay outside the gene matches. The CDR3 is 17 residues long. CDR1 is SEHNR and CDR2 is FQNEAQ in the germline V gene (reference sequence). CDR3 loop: CASSSLLAGGITDTQYF. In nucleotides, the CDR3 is TGTGCCAGCAGCTCCCTACTAGCGGGAGGGATCACAGATACGCAGTATTTT.

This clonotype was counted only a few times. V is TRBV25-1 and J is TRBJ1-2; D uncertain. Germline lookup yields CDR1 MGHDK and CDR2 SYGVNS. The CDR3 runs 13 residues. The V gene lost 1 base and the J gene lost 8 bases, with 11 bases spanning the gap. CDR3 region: CASSEFAGGGYTF. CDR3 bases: TGTGCCAGCAGTGAATTTGCGGGTGGCGGCTACACCTTC.